The T cell receptor beta chain under discussion was sequenced for a study of regulatory T cells in long-lasting Graves disease. Regarding the study as a whole: Persistent Graves' patients showed reduced TCR diversity versus newly diagnosed patients.

CDR3 regions were amplified by Arm-PCR using iRepertoire HTBI primers to build TCR beta libraries. TCRdb called the multiplex PCR reads again in MiXCR, with one record for every CDR3 protein. The sample consists of more than 650,000 distinct CDR3 sequences, around 30% of them appearing once. This clonotype was seen only a few times. Its target is unknown. Stated time point: persistent/refractory GD, antithyroid drugs over 5 years with positive TRAb. PBMC RNA served as the TCR library source. The TCR was taken from a female donor with Graves disease. The sample in question was peripheral blood mononuclear cells (PBMCs), obtained when the disease was refractory, from a patient treated with antithyroid drugs.

CDR3 sequence: CASSLEGAIYGYTF. The CDR3 DNA follows: TGCGCCAGCAGCTTGGAGGGAGCGATCTATGGCTACACCTTC. The V gene is TRBV5-1, the J gene TRBJ1-2, with unresolved D. The CDR3 loop spans 14 amino acids. Germline CDR1 and CDR2: SGHRS and YFSETQ. The V gene lost 0 bases and the J gene lost 4 bases, with 10 bases spanning the gap.